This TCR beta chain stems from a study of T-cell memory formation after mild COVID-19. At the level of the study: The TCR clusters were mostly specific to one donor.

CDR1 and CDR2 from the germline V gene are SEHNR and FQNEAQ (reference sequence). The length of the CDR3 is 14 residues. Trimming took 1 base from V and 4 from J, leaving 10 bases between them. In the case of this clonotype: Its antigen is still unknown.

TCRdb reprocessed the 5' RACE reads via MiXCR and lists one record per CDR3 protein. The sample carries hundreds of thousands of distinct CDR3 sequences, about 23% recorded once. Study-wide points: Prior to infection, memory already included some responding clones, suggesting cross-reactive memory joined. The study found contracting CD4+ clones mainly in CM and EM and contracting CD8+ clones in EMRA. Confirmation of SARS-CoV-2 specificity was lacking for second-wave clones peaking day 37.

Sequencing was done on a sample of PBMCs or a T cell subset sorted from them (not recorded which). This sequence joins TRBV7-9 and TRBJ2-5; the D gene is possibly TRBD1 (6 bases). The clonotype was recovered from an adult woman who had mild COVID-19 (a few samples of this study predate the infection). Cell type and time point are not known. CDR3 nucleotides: TGTGCCAGCAGCTTAGGGACAGCCCTAGAGACCCAGTACTTC. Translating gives CASSLGTALETQYF.